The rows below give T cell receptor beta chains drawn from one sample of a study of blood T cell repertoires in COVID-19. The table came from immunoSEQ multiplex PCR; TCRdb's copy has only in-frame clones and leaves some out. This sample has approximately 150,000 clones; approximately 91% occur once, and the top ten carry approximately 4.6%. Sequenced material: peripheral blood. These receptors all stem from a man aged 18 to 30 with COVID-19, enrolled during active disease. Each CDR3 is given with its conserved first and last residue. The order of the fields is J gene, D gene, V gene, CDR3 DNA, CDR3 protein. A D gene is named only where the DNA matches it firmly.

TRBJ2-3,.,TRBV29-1,TGCAGCGTTAAGGTGTCGGGACACACAGATACGCAGTATTTT,CSVKVSGHTDTQYF
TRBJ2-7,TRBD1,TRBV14,TGTGCCAGCAGCCAATCACAGGGGGTCTTCTTCTACGAGCAGTACTTC,CASSQSQGVFFYEQYF
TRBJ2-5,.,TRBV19,TGTGCCAGTATGGTGTTGGGCAGGGAAGAGACCCAGTACTTC,CASMVLGREETQYF
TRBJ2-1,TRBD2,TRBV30,TGTGCCTGGCTAGCGGGAGAAAACCTCAATGAGCAGTTCTTC,CAWLAGENLNEQFF
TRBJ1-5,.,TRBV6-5,TGTGCCAGCGTCTATGGGGAGGGTGGCCAGCCCCAGCATTTT,CASVYGEGGQPQHF
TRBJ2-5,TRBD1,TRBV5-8,TGTGCCAGCAGCTTGACACAGGGGGTCGGGAAGACCCAGTACTTC,CASSLTQGVGKTQYF
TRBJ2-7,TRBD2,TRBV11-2,TGTGCCAGCAGCTTATCGGGGGGTTTTTCCTACGAGCAGTACTTC,CASSLSGGFSYEQYF
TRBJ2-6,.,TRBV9,TGTGCCAGCAGCGCACTAGGGTTGGCCCACAACTCTGGGGCCAACGTCCTGACTTTC,CASSALGLAHNSGANVLTF
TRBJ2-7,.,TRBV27,TGTGCCAGCAGTCCCAGCTCCTACGAGCAGTACTTC,CASSPSSYEQYF
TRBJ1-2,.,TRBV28,TGTGCCAGCAGTTTCTCCCAGATCTATGGCTACACCTTC,CASSFSQIYGYTF
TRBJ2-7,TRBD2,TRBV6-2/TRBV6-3,TGTGCCAGCAGTTACTCGATTCTAGCGGGAGGAAAATACGAGCAGTACTTC,CASSYSILAGGKYEQYF
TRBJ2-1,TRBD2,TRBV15,TGTGCCACCAGCCAGACTAGCGGGAGGAGGAATGAGCAGTTCTTC,CATSQTSGRRNEQFF
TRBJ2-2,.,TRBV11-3,TGTGCCAGCAGCGCCCGGACAGCGAACACCGGGGAGCTGTTTTTT,CASSARTANTGELFF
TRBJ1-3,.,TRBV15,TGTGCCACCAGCAGAGATCGGGGTCGAAACACCATATATTTT,CATSRDRGRNTIYF
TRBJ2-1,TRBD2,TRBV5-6,TGTGCCAGCAGCTTGGGACTAGCTGTAGGTGAGCAGTTCTTC,CASSLGLAVGEQFF